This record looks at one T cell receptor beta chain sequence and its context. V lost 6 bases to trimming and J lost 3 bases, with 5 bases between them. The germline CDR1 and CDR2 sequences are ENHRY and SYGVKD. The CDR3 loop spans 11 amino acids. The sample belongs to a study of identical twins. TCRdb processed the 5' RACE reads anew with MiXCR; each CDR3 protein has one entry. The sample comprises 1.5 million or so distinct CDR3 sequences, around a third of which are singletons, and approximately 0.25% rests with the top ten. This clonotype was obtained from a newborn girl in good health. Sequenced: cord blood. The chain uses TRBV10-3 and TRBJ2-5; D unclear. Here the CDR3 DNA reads TGTGCCATCAGAACAAAAGAGACCCAGTACTTC. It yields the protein CAIRTKETQYF.